Presented here are 31 T cell receptor beta chains from one specimen sequenced in a study of sequential checkpoint blockade in melanoma. Treatment given: randomized to nivolumab then ipilimumab (arm A) or the reverse (arm B). Clones were read by immunoSEQ multiplex PCR, and TCRdb kept only the in-frame ones, dropping some. The table shows 2,500 to 3,500 clones, with 25% to 30% occurring only once. The source was tumor tissue (inferred from file names), collected from a patient given nivolumab and ipilimumab in sequence. These receptors all come from a human donor with melanoma.

The rearrangement joins TRBV7-6 to TRBJ2-1, with 7 positions matching TRBD2. CDR1 and CDR2 from the germline V gene are SGHVS and FNYEAQ. CDR3 length: 16 residues. V shed 4 bases and J 1 base; nucleotides not matched to a gene: 7. The CDR3 loop reads CASSSTSLGSYNEQFF. The CDR3 nucleotides read TGTGCCAGCAGCTCGACTAGCCTCGGTTCCTACAATGAGCAGTTCTTC.

CDR3 DNA: TGCGCCAGGGGCGGGAGTGGTAGTGAGCAGTTCTTC. Amino acids: CARGGSGSEQFF. The chain joins TRBV10-2 to TRBJ2-1, with 7 nucleotides matching TRBD2. CDR3 length: 12 residues. Trimming took 9 bases from V and 9 from J; bases not matched to a gene: 8. Germline CDR1 reads WSHSY; CDR2 reads SAAADI.

The chain employs TRBV6-4 and TRBJ1-2; D is unresolved. The germline V gene encodes CDR1 MRHNA and CDR2 SNTAGT. This CDR3 has 11 residues. V dropped 5 bases and J dropped 4 bases, with 5 bases sitting between them. CDR3 sequence: CASSSAYGYTF. The CDR3 bases are TGTGCCAGCAGTTCGGCCTATGGCTACACCTTC.

This clone was observed once. The chain is built from TRBV29-1 and TRBJ2-1; 12 nucleotides line up with TRBD2. This CDR3 spans 15 amino acids. From germline, CDR1 is SQVTM and CDR2 ANQGSEA. The V and J ends lost 7 bases and 5 bases, in that order; junction bases with no gene match: 9. CDR3 sequence reads: CSALQTSGRDNEQFF. DNA of the CDR3: TGCAGCGCGCTTCAGACTAGCGGGAGAGACAATGAGCAGTTCTTC.

This clone was seen only a few times. The chain recombines TRBV6-8 with TRBJ2-7; D may be TRBD1 or TRBD2 (5 bases each). Germline CDR1 and CDR2: MNHGY and SAAAGT. The CDR3 spans 15 residues. V was shortened by 2 bases and J by 5 bases, with 16 bases between the two germline ends. The CDR3 DNA follows: TGTGCCAGCAGTTACACCGGGACCCTACTGGACGAGCAGTACTTC. Residues: CASSYTGTLLDEQYF.

The chain employs TRBV18 and TRBJ2-5; D possibly corresponds to TRBD1 (6 bases). The germline CDR1 and CDR2 sequences are KGHSH and LQKENI. The CDR3 consists of 14 residues. V dropped 1 base and J dropped 1 base, with 7 bases sitting between them. The CDR3 DNA is TGTGCCAGCTCACCACGGGACACCCAAGAGACCCAGTACTTC. Its protein is CASSPRDTQETQYF.

The gene calls are TRBV18 and TRBJ1-1; D gene uncertain. The CDR3 covers 17 residues. Germline V gene lookup returns CDR1 KGHSH and CDR2 LQKENI. Trimming left V 2 bases short and J 3 bases short, with 19 bases between. The CDR3 nucleotides are TGTGCCAGCTCACCATCGGGAACAGCCTCCGGGGACACTGAAGCTTTCTTT. Translating it yields CASSPSGTASGDTEAFF. The whole variable domain, remainder taken from reference TRBV18 and TRBJ1-1, is NAGVMQNPRHLVRRRGQEARLRCSPMKGHSHVYWYRQLPEEGLKFMVYLQKENIIDESGMPKERFSAEFPKEGPSILRIQQVVRGDSAAYFCASSPSGTASGDTEAFFGQGTRLTVV.

This rearrangement joins TRBV25-1 to TRBJ1-1; perhaps TRBD1 as D (6 bases). CDR3 length equals 12 residues. Trimming took off 7 bases at V and 12 bases at J, with 18 bases between the two ends. The germline V gene has CDR1 MGHDK and CDR2 SYGVNS. The DNA for the CDR3 is TGTGCCAGCAACACCGCTGGGGGCGTAACTTTCTTT. It codes for CASNTAGGVTFF.

This clone was counted between two and nine times. This rearrangement joins TRBV9 to TRBJ1-1; D is unclear. Germline values: CDR1 SGDLS, CDR2 YYNGEE. The CDR3 has 14 residues. Trimming took off 2 bases at V and 6 bases at J, with 14 bases between the two ends. The CDR3 DNA sequence: TGTGCCAGCAGCGTTGAGCTGGGATCCGCTGAAGCTTTCTTT. Translated: CASSVELGSAEAFF.

The V gene is TRBV19, the J gene TRBJ1-5, with D possibly matching TRBD1 (5 bases). CDR1 and CDR2 from the germline V gene are LNHDA and SQIVND (reference sequence). Trimming shortened V by 5 bases and J by 5 bases, and 10 bases separated the two germline ends. The CDR3 has 13 amino acids. CDR3 amino acids: CASSLARDQPQHF. As DNA, the CDR3 is TGTGCCAGTAGTTTGGCCAGGGATCAGCCCCAGCATTTT.

This clone showed up just a few times. This chain joins TRBV6-8 and TRBJ2-3, with 9 positions matching TRBD2. This CDR3 has 15 residues. Per germline, CDR1 MNHGY and CDR2 SAAAGT. The V gene end was trimmed by 10 bases and the J gene end by 2 bases; junction bases not matched to a gene: 10. For the CDR3, the DNA is TGTGCCATCAGATTTAGCGGGGGAGTCACAGATACGCAGTATTTT. It encodes CAIRFSGGVTDTQYF.

Points on this clone: A read error may account for a junction end that differs from germline. This chain connects TRBV6-8 to TRBJ2-3; 10 nucleotides line up with TRBD2. This CDR3 is built from 17 residues. Per germline, CDR1 MNHGY and CDR2 SAAAGT. CDR3 loop: CASSDSAERGGSDTQYF. The CDR3, as DNA: TGTGCCAGCAGTGACTCGGCCGAGCGGGGGGGTTCAGATACGCAGTATTTT.

This clone was seen only a few times. The chain links TRBV6-8 to TRBJ1-4; D is perhaps TRBD1 (6 bases). Germline V CDR1 and CDR2: MNHGY, SAAAGT. Between the trimmed V and J ends, which lost 4 bases and 4 bases, there was a span of 10 bases. The CDR3 covers 14 residues. In DNA, the CDR3 is TGTGCCAGCAGTTCCCCGGGACATAATGAAAAACTGTTTTTT. Translated: CASSSPGHNEKLFF.

This clone ranks as medium-sized. The CDR3 DNA reads TGCGCCAGCAGCCGGAACGGGAAAGCAGATACGCAGTATTTT. It codes for CASSRNGKADTQYF. The genes are TRBV1 and TRBJ2-3; the table's TRBD2 call for D was not verified on the DNA. TRBV1 is flagged as a pseudogene. CDR3 length equals 14 residues.

The chain combines TRBV18 with TRBJ1-4, with 8 bases lining up with TRBD1. With V trimmed by 3 bases and J by 5 bases, 8 bases remained unmatched. This CDR3 spans 16 amino acids. Germline lookup yields CDR1 KGHSH and CDR2 LQKENI. The CDR3 loop reads CASSPFSGQGNEKLFF. CDR3 bases: TGTGCCAGCTCACCGTTTTCTGGACAGGGCAATGAAAAACTGTTTTTT.

This clone was detected only a few times. This sequence joins TRBV15 and TRBJ1-5; D remains unclear. Trimming took off 0 bases at V and 7 bases at J, with 16 bases between the two ends. The CDR3 is 16 residues long. Germline CDR1 reads LNHNV; CDR2 reads YYDKDF (reference sequence). Written as DNA, the CDR3 is TGTGCCACCAGCAGAGATCGGTCTCAAATTGGACAGCCCCAGCATTTT. It specifies CATSRDRSQIGQPQHF.

Sample share makes this clone medium-sized. The chain employs TRBV11-3 and TRBJ1-2; 10 bases match TRBD1. Per the germline V gene, CDR1 is SGHNT and CDR2 is YENEEA. CDR3 length equals 15 residues. V trimming: 3 bases; J trimming: 7 bases; junction bases outside the gene matches: 8. The CDR3 reads CASSLLGTGERGYTF. The DNA of the CDR3 is TGTGCCAGCAGCTTGCTAGGGACAGGGGAGCGTGGCTACACCTTC.

V usage is TRBV9 and J usage is TRBJ2-7; the D is unclear. Germline-derived CDR1 and CDR2 are SGDLS and YYNGEE. The V gene lost 0 bases and the J gene lost 6 bases, with 19 bases spanning the gap. The CDR3 consists of 16 residues. CDR3 loop: CASSVDSSGLPSEQYF. The CDR3 bases are TGTGCCAGCAGCGTAGACTCTTCGGGCCTGCCTTCCGAGCAGTACTTC.

This clone was seen a few times. The genes are TRBV11-3 and TRBJ2-5, with D possibly called TRBD1 or TRBD2 (7 bases each). Germline V gene data show CDR1 as SGHNT and CDR2 as YENEEA. The CDR3 contains 15 residues. V was trimmed by 3 bases and J by 3 bases, leaving 14 bases between them. CDR3 coding DNA: TGTGCCAGCAGCTTGGGGGGGACAGCTAAAGAGACCCAGTACTTC. Protein product: CASSLGGTAKETQYF.

This clone was observed a few times. The V call is TRBV6-8, the J call TRBJ2-1, with 7 positions matching TRBD2. This CDR3 has 18 residues. Germline trimming cut 2 bases from V and 0 bases from J; bases unmatched to any gene: 10. The germline V gene has CDR1 MNHGY and CDR2 SAAAGT. The chain's CDR3 is CASSYGMVAGLSYNEQFF. CDR3 in DNA: TGTGCCAGCAGTTACGGGATGGTAGCGGGCCTCTCCTACAATGAGCAGTTCTTC.

J is TRBJ1-1 and V is TRBV9, with D unclear. From germline, CDR1 is SGDLS and CDR2 YYNGEE. V shed 2 bases and J shed 3 bases, with 11 bases lying between them. CDR3 length: 14 amino acids. CDR3 sequence: CASSVGGPDTEAFF. CDR3 DNA sequence: TGTGCCAGCAGCGTGGGAGGGCCCGACACTGAAGCTTTCTTT.

The genes are TRBV9 and TRBJ1-2, with D uncertain. The CDR3 contains 12 residues. The germline CDR1 and CDR2 sequences are SGDLS and YYNGEE. V was cut by 5 bases and J by 6 bases, with 11 bases left in between. Here the CDR3 reads CASSEARDGYTF. CDR3 sequence (DNA): TGTGCCAGCAGTGAAGCGCGGGATGGCTACACCTTC.

This clone occurred a few times. V and J are TRBV15 and TRBJ2-2; no definite D call. V lost 5 bases and J lost 6, with 16 bases in between. The germline CDR1 and CDR2 sequences are LNHNV and YYDKDF (reference sequence). The length of the CDR3 is 15 residues. The CDR3 reads CATSVDRLESGELFF. The DNA for the CDR3 is TGTGCCACCAGCGTAGACCGGTTGGAGTCCGGGGAGCTGTTTTTT. Full variable domain (outside the CDR3, taken from reference TRBV15 and TRBJ2-2): DAMVIQNPRYQVTQFGKPVTLSCSQTLNHNVMYWYQQKSSQAPKLLFHYYDKDFNNEADTPDNFQSRRPNTSFCFLDIRSPGLGDTAMYLCATSVDRLESGELFFGEGSRLTVL.

This clone appeared a few times. The rearrangement uses TRBV6-8 and TRBJ2-5, with 8 bases aligning to TRBD1. Germline V lookup: CDR1 MNHGY, CDR2 SAAAGT. The CDR3 runs 17 residues. The V gene end was trimmed by 0 bases and the J gene end by 4 bases; junction bases not matched to a gene: 10. For the CDR3, the DNA is TGTGCCAGCAGTTACTCACTTTCCCGGACAGGGCGAGAGACCCAGTACTTC. Amino acid sequence: CASSYSLSRTGRETQYF.

This clone was found a few times. The chain links TRBV6-8 to TRBJ2-1; the D call may be TRBD1 or TRBD2 (5 bases each). V was clipped by 11 bases and J by 8 bases, with 25 bases between them. This CDR3 region has 15 residues. Germline V CDR1 and CDR2: MNHGY, SAAAGT. CDR3 sequence (DNA): TGTGCCTCCAAGCCTATCTCGGGGCATCAGCATGAGCAGTTCTTC. Translating gives CASKPISGHQHEQFF.

This clone was seen more than once but under ten times. This CDR3 reads CASSLLTGVGGQPQHF. CDR3 DNA: TGTGCCAGCAGCTTGTTAACAGGGGTCGGCGGTCAGCCCCAGCATTTT. The rearrangement links TRBV11-3 to TRBJ1-5; 7 bases are a match to TRBD1. The V gene's germline CDR1 is SGHNT and CDR2 YENEEA. The junction had 11 bases not matched to a gene; V was cut back by 3 bases and J by 6 bases. This CDR3 contains 16 residues.

V gene TRBV19 combines with J gene TRBJ2-1; D is undetermined. The CDR3 spans 14 residues. The V end was cut by 7 bases, the J end by 8 bases, with 18 bases between. Germline assignment: CDR1 LNHDA and CDR2 SQIVND (reference sequence). CDR3 in DNA: TGTGCCAGTAAATTTGGGTCCCTGGTGGATGAGCAGTTCTTC. Amino acid sequence: CASKFGSLVDEQFF.

This chain links TRBV11-3 with TRBJ2-1, with a tentative D call TRBD2 (5 bases). Germline-derived CDR1 and CDR2 are SGHNT and YENEEA. Trimming cost V 1 base and J 5 bases, with 12 bases left between them. CDR3 size: 15 residues. The CDR3 DNA is TGTGCCAGCAGCTTAGGAGGGCTGCCCGACAATGAGCAGTTCTTC. Its translation: CASSLGGLPDNEQFF. Full variable domain (rest looked up from reference TRBV11-3 and TRBJ2-1): EAGVVQSPRYKIIEKKQPVAFWCNPISGHNTLYWYLQNLGQGPELLIRYENEEAVDDSQLPKDRFSAERLKGVDSTLKIQPAELGDSAVYLCASSLGGLPDNEQFFGPGTRLTVL.

This chain joins TRBV28 and TRBJ2-1; D is perhaps TRBD1 or TRBD2 (5 bases each). Germline V lookup: CDR1 MDHEN, CDR2 SYDVKM. The CDR3 has 14 amino acids. The V end was cut by 6 bases, the J end by 4 bases, with 13 bases between. As DNA, the CDR3 is TGTGCCAGCAGGACAGCGGACCCTTACAATGAGCAGTTCTTC. Protein product: CASRTADPYNEQFF.

This clone appeared a few times. The chain combines TRBV7-5 with TRBJ2-1; TRBD1 is the table's D call and was not checked against the DNA. TRBV7-5 is deemed a pseudogene. There are 17 residues in the CDR3. In nucleotides, the CDR3 is TGTGCCAGCAGCTCCCCCGGGCTCGGACAGGGTAACAATGAGCAGTTCTTC. Its protein product is CASSSPGLGQGNNEQFF.

The rearrangement links TRBV29-1 to TRBJ2-5; 7 bases align to TRBD2. V shed 0 bases, J shed 7 bases, and the junction held 2 bases outside the gene matches. The CDR3 loop spans 12 amino acids. Germline V gives CDR1 SQVTM, CDR2 ANQGSEA. The CDR3 sequence is CSVEEGGATQYF. CDR3 nucleotides: TGCAGCGTTGAAGAGGGAGGGGCGACCCAGTACTTC.